This is a list of T cell receptor beta chains from one sample in a study of cytomegalovirus exposure and HLA in healthy donors. Sequencing used immunoSEQ multiplex PCR; TCRdb keeps in-frame clones, though not all of them. The sample holds 150,000 to 200,000 clones, roughly four fifths seen once. Sample: PBMCs. Every receptor here comes from a woman aged 45-65 years in good health and CMV-seronegative. The CDR3 runs from the conserved cysteine through the conserved F or W. A D gene is named only where the DNA matches it firmly. Part of the rows lack a size; the others show once, few, many or a class for expanded clones.

J gene	CDR3 length	clone size	D gene	V gene	CDR3 DNA	CDR3 protein
TRBJ1-2	13	few	TRBD1	TRBV9	TGTGCCAGCAGCGAGGGGGCTGGGGATGGCTACACCTTC	CASSEGAGDGYTF
TRBJ2-5	14	-	-	TRBV28	TGTGCCAGCAGCTTGGGCACGAGACAAGAGACCCAGTACTTC	CASSLGTRQETQYF
TRBJ1-1	13	once	TRBD1	TRBV10-1	TGCGCCAGCAGTGGACAGGGGGGTACTGGAGCTTTCTTT	CASSGQGGTGAFF
TRBJ2-5	15	once	TRBD2	TRBV2	TGTGCCAGCATCCACGGCGGGGCGGGGGAAGAGACCCAGTACTTC	CASIHGGAGEETQYF
TRBJ2-1	14	-	TRBD2	TRBV6-1	TGTGCCAGCACCTCGACTAGCGGATACAATGAGCAGTTCTTC	CASTSTSGYNEQFF
TRBJ2-1	14	-	-	TRBV6-1	TGTGCCAGCTCCGCTGGTGGGGGGAACAATGAGCAGTTCTTC	CASSAGGGNNEQFF
TRBJ2-2	16	-	TRBD1	TRBV5-1	TGCGCCAGCAGGCCTCAAGGACAGGGGTACACCGGGGAGCTGTTTTTT	CASRPQGQGYTGELFF
TRBJ1-4	12	-	TRBD1	TRBV7-9	TGTGCCAGCAGCCTCGGGACAGGGCGGGGAATTTTT	CASSLGTGRGIF
TRBJ1-5	14	-	TRBD1	TRBV28	TGTGCCAGCGTTCCTCAGGGGGCCGGGCAGCCCCAGCATTTT	CASVPQGAGQPQHF
TRBJ2-7	13	-	TRBD2	TRBV14	TGTGCCAGCAGCCCCACGAGGGAGGGCGAGCAGTACTTC	CASSPTREGEQYF